This T cell receptor beta chain was sequenced during a study of Tregs in tolerant kidney transplant recipients. Unstimulated Tregs (CD4+CD25+CD127-) and CD4+CD25- non-Tregs were sorted from PBMCs. V shed 8 bases and J shed 3 bases, with 11 bases lying between them. The CDR3 contains 13 residues. The V gene's germline CDR1 is LNHDA and CDR2 SQIVND (reference sequence). Profiled with immunoSEQ multiplex PCR; TCRdb holds only in-frame clones, not every one. This table has about 240,000 clones, roughly 80% appearing once. The TCR was taken from a human donor in good health. The rearrangement links TRBV19 to TRBJ2-1; a weak D match, TRBD2 (6 bases). Input material: CD4+ T cells from blood. The DNA for the CDR3 is TGTGCCAGTTCCGGGAGTCTCTACAATGAGCAGTTCTTC. Amino acids: CASSGSLYNEQFF. Looking up the rest from reference TRBV19 and TRBJ2-1 gives the full variable domain: DGGITQSPKYLFRKEGQNVTLSCEQNLNHDAMYWYRQDPGQGLRLIYYSQIVNDFQKGDIAEGYSVSREKKESFPLTVTSAQKNPTAFYLCASSGSLYNEQFFGPGTRLTVL.